This T cell receptor beta chain was obtained from a study of blood T cells in healthy people across ages. J gave up 2 bases and V 0 bases, and 7 bases lay outside the gene matches. The germline V gene encodes CDR1 SGHTA and CDR2 FQGNSA. The length of the CDR3 is 17 residues. Ranging in age from roughly 6 to 90, the donors were healthy Caucasian individuals from Russia. With a J-beta primer mix and a sample-barcoded 5' primer, a second PCR ran 7 to 11 cycles. TCRdb passed the 5' RACE reads through MiXCR, listing each CDR3 protein once. Of 1.4 million to 1.5 million distinct CDR3 sequences listed, around two fifths are singletons.

The chain has TRBV7-2 and TRBJ2-7, with TRBD2 identical over 10 bases. The TCR sequence derives from a woman younger than 30 in good health. Sequencing was performed on blood. In DNA form, the CDR3 reads TGTGCCAGCAGCTTAGCCTCCGGAGCGGGAGGGGCCTACGAGCAGTACTTC. Encoded protein: CASSLASGAGGAYEQYF. Together with reference TRBV7-2 and TRBJ2-7, the CDR3 gives the full variable domain: GAGVSQSPSNKVTEKGKDVELRCDPISGHTALYWYRQSLGQGLEFLIYFQGNSAPDKSGLPSDRFSAERTGGSVSTLTIQRTQQEDSAVYLCASSLASGAGGAYEQYFGPGTRLTVT.